The rows below give T cell receptor beta chains drawn from one sample of a study of blood T cell repertoires in COVID-19. Using immunoSEQ multiplex PCR, the repertoire was profiled, and TCRdb retains in-frame clones only, with some absent. The sample comprises roughly 250,000 clones, about 89% of which are singletons, and about 9.2% rests with the top ten. The sequencing sample was made of peripheral blood. These receptor sequences come from a man aged 35-49 years who had recovered from COVID-19. Each CDR3 is given with its conserved first and last residue. The order of the fields is clone size, CDR3 length, J gene, D gene, V gene, CDR3 DNA, CDR3 protein. D genes are given only for firm matches. Rows may omit the clone size; those that give it use once, few, many or a size class.

clone size: -; CDR3 length: 13; J gene: TRBJ2-1; D gene: -; V gene: TRBV24-1; CDR3 DNA: TGTGCCACCAGGGAGGGTGAGAACAATGAGCAGTTCTTC; CDR3 protein: CATREGENNEQFF
clone size: -; CDR3 length: 14; J gene: TRBJ2-7; D gene: -; V gene: TRBV2; CDR3 DNA: TGTGCCAGCAGGCTAGACCAGATATCCTACGAGCAGTACTTC; CDR3 protein: CASRLDQISYEQYF
clone size: -; CDR3 length: 19; J gene: TRBJ1-2; D gene: -; V gene: TRBV18; CDR3 DNA: TGTGCCAGCTCACCTCTACCCGGGAGCCCCGGGCAGGCGGTTTTTGGCTACACCTTC; CDR3 protein: CASSPLPGSPGQAVFGYTF
clone size: -; CDR3 length: 16; J gene: TRBJ2-3; D gene: TRBD2; V gene: TRBV7-3; CDR3 DNA: TGTGCCAGCAGCCCTTTTAGCGGGAGAAGCACAGATACGCAGTATTTT; CDR3 protein: CASSPFSGRSTDTQYF
clone size: -; CDR3 length: 17; J gene: TRBJ2-2; D gene: TRBD2; V gene: TRBV18; CDR3 DNA: TGTGCCAGCTCACCGTCGGCGAGACTAGCGAGCACCGGGGAGCTGTTTTTT; CDR3 protein: CASSPSARLASTGELFF
clone size: -; CDR3 length: 17; J gene: TRBJ2-3; D gene: -; V gene: TRBV3-1/TRBV3-2; CDR3 DNA: TGTGCCAGCAGCCAAGAAAAGCCCGGGGGGCCAGGAAGCACGCAGTATTTT; CDR3 protein: CASSQEKPGGPGSTQYF
clone size: -; CDR3 length: 15; J gene: TRBJ2-3; D gene: TRBD2; V gene: TRBV6-5; CDR3 DNA: TGTGCCAGCAGTTACGAACTAGCGGGAGGGTCTACGCAGTATTTT; CDR3 protein: CASSYELAGGSTQYF
clone size: many; CDR3 length: 11; J gene: TRBJ1-2; D gene: -; V gene: TRBV20-1; CDR3 DNA: TGCAGTGGGGCCGGCACCCATGGCTACACCTTC; CDR3 protein: CSGAGTHGYTF
clone size: few; CDR3 length: 15; J gene: TRBJ1-4; D gene: TRBD1; V gene: TRBV6-5; CDR3 DNA: TGTGCCAGCAGTTACTCGACAGGGGGCGGCGAAAAACTGTTTTTT; CDR3 protein: CASSYSTGGGEKLFF
clone size: -; CDR3 length: 15; J gene: TRBJ2-5; D gene: -; V gene: TRBV25-1; CDR3 DNA: TGTGCCAGCAGTGAACCCGACAGGCTCCAAGAGACCCAGTACTTC; CDR3 protein: CASSEPDRLQETQYF
clone size: -; CDR3 length: 19; J gene: TRBJ2-5; D gene: TRBD1; V gene: TRBV7-9; CDR3 DNA: TGTGCCAGCAGCTTAGAACCCGTCGCCCGGCAGGGGGCGAGAGAGACCCAGTACTTC; CDR3 protein: CASSLEPVARQGARETQYF
clone size: -; CDR3 length: 18; J gene: TRBJ1-2; D gene: TRBD1; V gene: TRBV5-1; CDR3 DNA: TGCGCCAGCAGCCCTCGATCGGGGACAGGGGAAGTTAACTATGGCTACACCTTC; CDR3 protein: CASSPRSGTGEVNYGYTF
clone size: -; CDR3 length: 16; J gene: TRBJ2-7; D gene: -; V gene: TRBV13; CDR3 DNA: TGTGCCAGCAGCTACTCCGGGACAAATCTCGGCTACGAGCAGTACTTC; CDR3 protein: CASSYSGTNLGYEQYF
clone size: -; CDR3 length: 14; J gene: TRBJ2-7; D gene: -; V gene: TRBV12-5; CDR3 DNA: TGTGCTAGTGGTTTGGTAATAGGGAGGCACGAGCAGTACTTC; CDR3 protein: CASGLVIGRHEQYF
clone size: -; CDR3 length: 13; J gene: TRBJ1-2; D gene: -; V gene: TRBV18; CDR3 DNA: TGTGCCAGCTCACTATCAGAGAGACTTGGCTACACCTTC; CDR3 protein: CASSLSERLGYTF
clone size: many; CDR3 length: 14; J gene: TRBJ2-1; D gene: TRBD2; V gene: TRBV4-3; CDR3 DNA: TGCGCCAGCAGCCCAAGCGGGGGGGCCGGTGAGCAGTTCTTC; CDR3 protein: CASSPSGGAGEQFF
clone size: few; CDR3 length: 14; J gene: TRBJ1-5; D gene: -; V gene: TRBV9; CDR3 DNA: TGTGCCAGCAGCCCGGGGATCAGCAATCAGCCCCAGCATTTT; CDR3 protein: CASSPGISNQPQHF
clone size: -; CDR3 length: 15; J gene: TRBJ2-3; D gene: TRBD2; V gene: TRBV2; CDR3 DNA: TGTGCCAGCAGTGAAGTGGGACTAGCCGGAGATACGCAGTATTTT; CDR3 protein: CASSEVGLAGDTQYF
clone size: -; CDR3 length: 15; J gene: TRBJ2-4; D gene: TRBD1; V gene: TRBV6-5; CDR3 DNA: TGTGCCAGCAGTACCCCTACAGGGGGGTGGAACATTCAGTACTTC; CDR3 protein: CASSTPTGGWNIQYF
clone size: few; CDR3 length: 17; J gene: TRBJ2-6; D gene: -; V gene: TRBV27; CDR3 DNA: TGTGCCAGCAGCCGAACACGTCCCGGGGGAGGGGCCAACGTCCTGACTTTC; CDR3 protein: CASSRTRPGGGANVLTF
clone size: -; CDR3 length: 14; J gene: TRBJ1-4; D gene: -; V gene: TRBV6-2/TRBV6-3; CDR3 DNA: TGTGCCAGCAGTTACAGGGCGGAGGCTGAAAAACTGTTTTTT; CDR3 protein: CASSYRAEAEKLFF
clone size: -; CDR3 length: 14; J gene: TRBJ2-7; D gene: TRBD1; V gene: TRBV18; CDR3 DNA: TGTGCCAGCTCACGTGACAGGGGGGCCTACGAGCAGTACTTC; CDR3 protein: CASSRDRGAYEQYF
clone size: -; CDR3 length: 12; J gene: TRBJ1-1; D gene: -; V gene: TRBV2; CDR3 DNA: TGTGCCAGCAGTGAGCGGGTTACTGAAGCTTTCTTT; CDR3 protein: CASSERVTEAFF
clone size: -; CDR3 length: 14; J gene: TRBJ2-7; D gene: -; V gene: TRBV9; CDR3 DNA: TGTGCCAGCAGCGTAGATGGGGCTAACTACGAGCAGTACTTC; CDR3 protein: CASSVDGANYEQYF
clone size: -; CDR3 length: 16; J gene: TRBJ2-7; D gene: -; V gene: TRBV9; CDR3 DNA: TGTGCCAGCAGCGTAGATTTCAGGGTAGGGCACTACGAGCAGTACTTC; CDR3 protein: CASSVDFRVGHYEQYF
clone size: -; CDR3 length: 14; J gene: TRBJ1-3; D gene: -; V gene: TRBV3-1/TRBV3-2; CDR3 DNA: TGTGCCAGCAGCCAAGGAACAGCTGGAAACACCATATATTTT; CDR3 protein: CASSQGTAGNTIYF
clone size: -; CDR3 length: 13; J gene: TRBJ1-1; D gene: -; V gene: TRBV5-5; CDR3 DNA: TGTGCCAGCAGCTTTGGTAGAAACACTGAAGCTTTCTTT; CDR3 protein: CASSFGRNTEAFF
clone size: -; CDR3 length: 15; J gene: TRBJ2-6; D gene: TRBD2; V gene: TRBV30; CDR3 DNA: TGTGCCTGGAGACTAGCGGGACCTGGGGCCAACGTCCTGACTTTC; CDR3 protein: CAWRLAGPGANVLTF
clone size: -; CDR3 length: 17; J gene: TRBJ2-2; D gene: TRBD1; V gene: TRBV9; CDR3 DNA: TGTGCCAGCAGCCCTAGGACCGGACAGGGGACCACCGGGGAGCTGTTTTTT; CDR3 protein: CASSPRTGQGTTGELFF
clone size: -; CDR3 length: 14; J gene: TRBJ2-1; D gene: -; V gene: TRBV10-3; CDR3 DNA: TGTGCCATAAGCAGGCAGGGTGCAAAGAGTGAGCAGTTCTTC; CDR3 protein: CAISRQGAKSEQFF
clone size: few; CDR3 length: 14; J gene: TRBJ2-1; D gene: -; V gene: TRBV30; CDR3 DNA: TGTGCCTGGAGTCGTGGTGGCCGATCAAATGAGCAGTTCTTC; CDR3 protein: CAWSRGGRSNEQFF
clone size: -; CDR3 length: 13; J gene: TRBJ2-3; D gene: -; V gene: TRBV6-5; CDR3 DNA: TGTGCCAGCAGTTACCCTTTTGGGCCTACGCAGTATTTT; CDR3 protein: CASSYPFGPTQYF
clone size: -; CDR3 length: 13; J gene: TRBJ1-4; D gene: -; V gene: TRBV30; CDR3 DNA: TGTGCCTGGACGGGCAGGGTCGGTGAAAAACTGTTTTTT; CDR3 protein: CAWTGRVGEKLFF
clone size: -; CDR3 length: 15; J gene: TRBJ1-2; D gene: TRBD1; V gene: TRBV4-1; CDR3 DNA: TGCGCCAGCAGCCAAATGGGGACAGGGCTGTATGGCTACACCTTC; CDR3 protein: CASSQMGTGLYGYTF
clone size: -; CDR3 length: 14; J gene: TRBJ2-7; D gene: -; V gene: TRBV7-3; CDR3 DNA: TGTGCCAGCAGCTTACACGGGACAAGCTACGAGCAGTACTTC; CDR3 protein: CASSLHGTSYEQYF
clone size: -; CDR3 length: 14; J gene: TRBJ2-7; D gene: -; V gene: TRBV28; CDR3 DNA: TGTGCCAGCAGTCCTATCCTCGGGGGTTACGAGCAGTACTTC; CDR3 protein: CASSPILGGYEQYF
clone size: -; CDR3 length: 15; J gene: TRBJ2-7; D gene: -; V gene: TRBV5-1; CDR3 DNA: TGCGCCAGCAGCTTGGGGTGGGGCGGATCCTACGAGCAGTACTTC; CDR3 protein: CASSLGWGGSYEQYF
clone size: few; CDR3 length: 14; J gene: TRBJ1-2; D gene: -; V gene: TRBV5-1; CDR3 DNA: TGCGCCAGCAGCCCGCCCGCGGATTTCTATGGCTACACCTTC; CDR3 protein: CASSPPADFYGYTF
clone size: -; CDR3 length: 16; J gene: TRBJ1-1; D gene: TRBD1; V gene: TRBV4-2; CDR3 DNA: TGTGCCAGCAGCCAAGATACTACAGGGGATAGGACTGAAGCTTTCTTT; CDR3 protein: CASSQDTTGDRTEAFF
clone size: -; CDR3 length: 14; J gene: TRBJ2-2; D gene: -; V gene: TRBV5-1; CDR3 DNA: TGCGCCAGCAGCTTGACAGATACTACCGGGGAGCTGTTTTTT; CDR3 protein: CASSLTDTTGELFF
clone size: -; CDR3 length: 15; J gene: TRBJ2-2; D gene: TRBD2; V gene: TRBV10-2; CDR3 DNA: TGCGCCAGCAATCTAGCGGGGGGGCCGGCCGGGGAGCTGTTTTTT; CDR3 protein: CASNLAGGPAGELFF
clone size: -; CDR3 length: 15; J gene: TRBJ1-2; D gene: -; V gene: TRBV12-5; CDR3 DNA: TGTGCTAGTGGTCCCCCGAGGGGGTCCGTAGAAGGCTACACCTTC; CDR3 protein: CASGPPRGSVEGYTF
clone size: -; CDR3 length: 19; J gene: TRBJ2-3; D gene: TRBD2; V gene: TRBV5-6; CDR3 DNA: TGTGCCAGCAGCTTCGGATTTAGGGGACTAGCGTCTAGCACAGATACGCAGTATTTT; CDR3 protein: CASSFGFRGLASSTDTQYF
clone size: -; CDR3 length: 13; J gene: TRBJ1-1; D gene: -; V gene: TRBV29-1; CDR3 DNA: TGCAGCGCCCGGGTGGGGGGGGACACTGAAGCTTTCTTT; CDR3 protein: CSARVGGDTEAFF
clone size: -; CDR3 length: 14; J gene: TRBJ2-3; D gene: -; V gene: TRBV5-1; CDR3 DNA: TGCGCCAGCATGCCGGGGGGCCGCACAGATACGCAGTATTTT; CDR3 protein: CASMPGGRTDTQYF
clone size: -; CDR3 length: 15; J gene: TRBJ2-7; D gene: TRBD1; V gene: TRBV3-1/TRBV3-2; CDR3 DNA: TGTGCCAGCAGCCAAGAAACAGGGGTCTCCTACGAGCAGTACTTC; CDR3 protein: CASSQETGVSYEQYF
clone size: -; CDR3 length: 14; J gene: TRBJ2-3; D gene: -; V gene: TRBV2; CDR3 DNA: TGTGCCAGCCGTGTTAGCGGATTCACAGATACGCAGTATTTT; CDR3 protein: CASRVSGFTDTQYF
clone size: -; CDR3 length: 13; J gene: TRBJ1-2; D gene: TRBD1; V gene: TRBV12-3/TRBV12-4; CDR3 DNA: TGTGCCAGCAGAGGGACAGGGAACTATGGCTACACCTTC; CDR3 protein: CASRGTGNYGYTF
clone size: -; CDR3 length: 15; J gene: TRBJ2-2; D gene: TRBD2; V gene: TRBV29-1; CDR3 DNA: TGCAGCGCTCGGGGACTAGCGGGTAACACCGGGGAGCTGTTTTTT; CDR3 protein: CSARGLAGNTGELFF